Given below is one T cell receptor beta chain in context. What it binds is not known. This entry comes from a study of blood T cells in healthy people across ages. Regarding the study as a whole: Both higher diversity and more naive CD4+ cells marked long-lived donors when set against aged donors.

For the second PCR, which ran for about 6 to 11 cycles, a sample-barcoded 5' primer and a J-beta primer mix were used. Per sample, CDR3-containing paired-end reads numbered at least 2.5 million. TCRdb redid the calling of the 5' RACE reads with MiXCR, one entry per CDR3 protein. The sample has roughly 1.5 million distinct CDR3 sequences; 40% to 45% are singletons. V lost 5 bases, J lost 0 bases, and 9 bases stayed unmatched. Germline CDR1 reads MNHEY; CDR2 reads SMNVEV (reference sequence). This CDR3 contains 17 residues. This clonotype originated in a woman aged 18 to 35 in good health. The genes are TRBV27 and TRBJ2-1, with 8 bases that match TRBD2. The material sequenced was blood. CDR3 sequence (DNA): TGTGCCAGCAGTAGACTAGCGCAAATACGCTCCTACAATGAGCAGTTCTTC. This translates into CASSRLAQIRSYNEQFF.